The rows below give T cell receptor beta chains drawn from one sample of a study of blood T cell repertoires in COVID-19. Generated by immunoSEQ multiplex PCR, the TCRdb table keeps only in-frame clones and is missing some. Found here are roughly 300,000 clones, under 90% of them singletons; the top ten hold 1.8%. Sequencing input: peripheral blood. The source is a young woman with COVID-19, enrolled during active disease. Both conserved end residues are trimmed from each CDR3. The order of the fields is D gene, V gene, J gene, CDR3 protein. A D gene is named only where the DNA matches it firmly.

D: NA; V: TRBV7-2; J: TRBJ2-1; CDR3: ASSPRDSNEQF
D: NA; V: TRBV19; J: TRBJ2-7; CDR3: ASSFGGRSNEQY
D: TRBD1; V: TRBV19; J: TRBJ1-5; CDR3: ASTPGQLYQPQH
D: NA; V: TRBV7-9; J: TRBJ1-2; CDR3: ASSFPTSQGNGYT
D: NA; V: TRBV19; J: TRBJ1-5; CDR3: ASSMFGGMSNQPQH
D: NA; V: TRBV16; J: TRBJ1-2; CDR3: ASSQSPRTGYGYT
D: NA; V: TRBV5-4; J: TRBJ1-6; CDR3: ASSPGPRYNSPLH
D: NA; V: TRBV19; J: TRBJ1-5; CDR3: ASSTTVNQPQH
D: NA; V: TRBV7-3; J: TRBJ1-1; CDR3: ASSLLRRENTEAF
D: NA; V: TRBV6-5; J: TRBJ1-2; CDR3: ASSRGVRYGYT
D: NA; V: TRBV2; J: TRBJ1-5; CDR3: ASSEAPGTTDQPQH
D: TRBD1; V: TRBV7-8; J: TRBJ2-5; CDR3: ASSFQPGQGKETQY
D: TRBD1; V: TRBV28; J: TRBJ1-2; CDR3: ASSTTGTANYGYT
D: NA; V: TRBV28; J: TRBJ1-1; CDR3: ASSPEGTEAF
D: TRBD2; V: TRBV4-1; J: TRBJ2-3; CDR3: ASSQVYFGTSGATDTQY
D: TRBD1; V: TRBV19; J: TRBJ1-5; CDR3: ASSMPDRGNQPQH
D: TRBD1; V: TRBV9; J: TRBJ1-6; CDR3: ASSSTGSYSYNSPLH
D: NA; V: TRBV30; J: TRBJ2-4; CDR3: AWSKGQGNIQY